This TCR beta chain was captured in a study of shared clonotypes between healthy human individuals. For the study at large: Researchers drew samples from a couple of women and a few men aged 18 to 49. Researchers assigned three CD4 naive, three CD4 memory, two CD8 naive and one CD8 memory plate to each donor.

A CD45RA-negative memory subset and a CD45RA+ naive subset were separated from the CD4+ cells. On sorted subsets, replicate PCRs used about 180 ng DNA, or 27,000 or so T cell genomes. The method was immunoSEQ multiplex PCR; TCRdb's version includes in-frame clones alone and lacks a portion of them. The sample comprises about 2.3 million clones, about nine tenths of which are singletons, and 0.3% to 0.45% rests with the top ten. With 3 bases removed from V and 2 bases from J, the gap between germline ends came to 16 bases. CDR3 length: 17 residues. Germline V gene lookup returns CDR1 MDHEN and CDR2 SYDVKM.

Sequencing used naive CD4+ T cells from PBMCs. Subset indicated: CD45RA+ positively selected. The TCR was taken from a man between 18 and 29 years old in good health. Some clones in this sample may be carry-over from other donors' samples. The chain joins TRBV28 to TRBJ2-2, with D unclear. The CDR3 sequence: CASSFNGRLQNTGELFF. CDR3 in DNA: TGTGCCAGCAGTTTTAACGGTCGGCTACAAAACACCGGGGAGCTGTTTTTT.